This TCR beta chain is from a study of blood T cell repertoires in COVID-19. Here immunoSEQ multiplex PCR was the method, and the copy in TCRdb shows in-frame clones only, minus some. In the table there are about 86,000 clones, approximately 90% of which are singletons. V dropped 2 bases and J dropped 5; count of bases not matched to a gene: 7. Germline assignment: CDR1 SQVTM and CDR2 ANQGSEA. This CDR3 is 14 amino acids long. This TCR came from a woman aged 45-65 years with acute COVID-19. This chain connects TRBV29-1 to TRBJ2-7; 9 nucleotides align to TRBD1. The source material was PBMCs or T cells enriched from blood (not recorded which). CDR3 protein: CSVERDRVYHEQYF. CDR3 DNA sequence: TGCAGCGTTGAACGGGACAGGGTGTACCACGAGCAGTACTTC.